This TCR beta chain was sequenced in a study of cytomegalovirus exposure and HLA in healthy donors. CDR1 is SEHNR and CDR2 is FQNEAQ in the germline V gene (reference sequence). The CDR3 spans 14 residues. With regard to this clone: Antigen unknown. An end of the junction differs from the germline gene, which may be a read error.

The study, taken as a whole, reports: For cytomegalovirus status, the classifier reportedly gave diagnoses with high specificity and sensitivity. In vitro assays verified that three CMV-associated chains recognized CMV antigens specifically. There were some public TCRs occurring in many donors, but most TCR sequences were rare. When analyzed later, the rates of TCR association showed variation by HLA locus, with DRB1 the most and HLA-C the fewest.

Primers included in the PCR were 60 Vbeta and 13 Jbeta primers. Clones were read by immunoSEQ multiplex PCR, and TCRdb kept only the in-frame ones, dropping some. The data hold over 75,000 clones, with about 79% observed a single time. This clonotype was obtained from a female donor in good health and CMV-seronegative. Material for sequencing was PBMCs. V gene TRBV7-9 combines with J gene TRBJ1-5; a possible D gene is TRBD1 (5 bases). CDR3 protein: CASSRGHNNQPQNF. The CDR3 DNA reads as TGTGCCAGCAGTCGCGGACACAACAATCAGCCCCAGAATTTT.